A selection of T cell receptor beta chains follows, all from one sample in a study of T cell repertoires in cytomegalovirus infection. TCRdb re-called the reads with MiXCR, one entry per CDR3 protein. Of about 680,000 distinct CDR3 sequences in the sample, approximately 24% are singletons; the top ten hold 7.5% to 9%. Material for sequencing was CD8+ T cells from PBMCs. The source of these receptors is a human donor in good health (CMV status not recorded). Some clones in this sample may be carry-over from other donors' samples. The CDR3 runs from the conserved cysteine through the conserved F or W. D genes are given only for firm matches. The size entry is marked missing in some rows and otherwise reads once, few, many or a size class.

TRBV12-3/TRBV12-4,TRBD2,.,TRBJ2-3,TGTGCCAGCAGTTTTGGGTGGCGGGGGACTGACACAGATACGCAGTATTTT,CASSFGWRGTDTDTQYF
TRBV14,.,.,TRBJ2-1,TGTGCCAGCAGTGTTGGCCAGGGGTCCCATGAGCAGTTCTTC,CASSVGQGSHEQFF
TRBV20-1,TRBD1,.,TRBJ1-1,TGCAGTGCTAGCGACAGGGCGGGGTGGACTGAAGCTTTCTTT,CSASDRAGWTEAFF
TRBV7-9,.,few,TRBJ2-1,TGTGCCAGCAGCTTAGAGTTAATGGGGGCTAGCTCCTACAATGAGCAGTTCTTC,CASSLELMGASSYNEQFF
TRBV12-5,.,many,TRBJ2-5,TGTGCTAGTGGTATCGCCGGGGGGCGGGACTCGGAGACCCAGTACTTC,CASGIAGGRDSETQYF
TRBV6-1,.,.,TRBJ2-2,TGTGCCAGCAGTGAACTGCCAGAGCATTTCGGGGAGCTGTTTTTT,CASSELPEHFGELFF
TRBV29-1,.,.,TRBJ1-2,TGCTGCGCATCTTCGAACGGGGGGCAAATGCACTATGGCTACACCTTC,CCASSNGGQMHYGYTF
TRBV6-1,.,.,TRBJ2-2,TGTGCCAGCATGAAGCAGAACACCGGGGAGCTGTTTTTT,CASMKQNTGELFF
TRBV28,.,few,TRBJ1-3,TGTGCCAGCAGTTTAATTAGCCACTCTGGAAACACCATATATTTT,CASSLISHSGNTIYF
TRBV2,TRBD1,many,TRBJ1-1,TGTGCCAGCAGTGCTCAAGCAGGGGGGACTGAAGCTTTCTTT,CASSAQAGGTEAFF
TRBV5-6,.,few,TRBJ1-1,TGTGCCAGCAGCTTAGTGAGGAAACCTGAAGCTTTCTTT,CASSLVRKPEAFF
TRBV29-1,.,.,TRBJ2-7,TGCAGCGTACGACTTCTTGGCTCCTACGAGCAGTACTTC,CSVRLLGSYEQYF
TRBV15,TRBD2,few,TRBJ2-1,TGTGCCACCAGCTTAGCGGGGGACGAGCAGTTCTTC,CATSLAGDEQFF
TRBV19,.,few,TRBJ2-5,TGTGCCAGTAGTGTCGACGGACTAGAGACCCAGTACTTC,CASSVDGLETQYF
TRBV28,.,.,TRBJ1-5,TGTGCCAGCAGCGCCGACGATCTTGGCAATCAGCCCCAGCATTTT,CASSADDLGNQPQHF
TRBV4-1,.,.,TRBJ1-1,TGCGCCAGCAGCCAAGACCTTCTCACTGAAGCTTTCTTT,CASSQDLLTEAFF
TRBV4-2,.,.,TRBJ2-1,TGTGCCAGCAGCCAAGCCGAGAATGAGCAGTCCTTC,CASSQAENEQSF
TRBV7-2,.,many,TRBJ2-1,TGTGCCAGCAGCTTAAGTCCGAGCTCCTACAATGAGCAGTTCTTC,CASSLSPSSYNEQFF
TRBV28,.,.,TRBJ1-4,TGTGCCAGCAGGGACGGGGTACCTGATGAAAAACTGTTTTTT,CASRDGVPDEKLFF
TRBV7-9,.,.,TRBJ1-3,TGTGCCAGCAGCAGTACAAGCCCTGGAAACACCATATATTTT,CASSSTSPGNTIYF
TRBV28,TRBD1,few,TRBJ1-5,TGTGCCAGCAGAACGACAGGGGGCCGTCAGCCCCAGCATTTT,CASRTTGGRQPQHF
TRBV13,.,.,TRBJ2-1,TGTGCCAGCAGCTTAGAACAGGACAATGAGCAGTTCTTC,CASSLEQDNEQFF
TRBV7-9,TRBD2,.,TRBJ2-5,TGTGCCAACAACGAGCTAGCGGGACCTCAAGAGACCCAGTACTTC,CANNELAGPQETQYF
TRBV12-3/TRBV12-4,.,few,TRBJ1-3,TGTGCCAGCAGTATTTGGGGAAACACCATATATTTT,CASSIWGNTIYF
TRBV18,.,.,TRBJ1-6,TGTGCCAGCTCACGGTCATTAGGGGGAGAGTCCTATAATTCACCCCTCCACTTT,CASSRSLGGESYNSPLHF
TRBV7-6,TRBD2,few,TRBJ2-5,TGTGCCAGCAGCTTCGGGACTAGCGGGGGGGCCGGAGAGACCCAGTACTTC,CASSFGTSGGAGETQYF
TRBV14,.,few,TRBJ2-3,TGTGCCAGCAGCCCCATTGACACCGCACCCGCAGATACGCAGTATTTT,CASSPIDTAPADTQYF
TRBV14,.,once,TRBJ1-1,TGTGCCAGCAGCCAGAGGGAACTGAACACTGAAGCTTTCTTT,CASSQRELNTEAFF
TRBV19,.,few,TRBJ1-2,TGTGCCAGTAGTCCCGGTCCGGGGGAGTATGGCTACACCTTC,CASSPGPGEYGYTF
TRBV5-1,.,few,TRBJ2-7,TGCGCCAGCAACGGGGTCGGGGTAGAGGACGAGCAGTACTTC,CASNGVGVEDEQYF
TRBV10-3,.,few,TRBJ2-2,TGTGCCATCTCTCAAAAGGCGTCCGGGGAGCTGTTTTTT,CAISQKASGELFF
TRBV28,.,many,TRBJ2-7,TGTGCCAGCAGGCCTGACGAGGAAGCCGAGCAGTACTTC,CASRPDEEAEQYF
TRBV6-2/TRBV6-3,TRBD2,.,TRBJ2-1,TGTGCCAGCAGTTACCCCTCTCGTATAACTAGCGGGGATCCAAGGGTACTGAATGAGCAGTTCTTC,CASSYPSRITSGDPRVLNEQFF
TRBV6-2/TRBV6-3,.,.,TRBJ2-6,TGTGCCACAGTCGGAGGGACCGCTGGGGCCAACGTCCTGACTTTC,CATVGGTAGANVLTF
TRBV28,.,few,TRBJ2-6,TGTGCCACCGGCCCAGGGACGGAAGGGGCCAACGTCCTGACTTTC,CATGPGTEGANVLTF
TRBV20-1,TRBD1,few,TRBJ2-1,TGCAGTGCTAGAGCCGGGACAGACTCCTACAATGAGCAGTTCTTC,CSARAGTDSYNEQFF
TRBV4-3,TRBD2,.,TRBJ2-3,TGCGACTCTCGGGGGGGAATCACAGATACGCAGTATTTT,CDSRGGITDTQYF
TRBV7-9,.,few,TRBJ1-2,TGTGCCAGCAGCTTAGCGTTTAACTATGGCTACACCTTC,CASSLAFNYGYTF
TRBV12-5,.,many,TRBJ1-3,TGTGCTAGTGGTGTTTCAAGGGACACCTCTGGAAACACCATATATTTT,CASGVSRDTSGNTIYF
TRBV2,.,.,TRBJ2-1,TGTGCCAGCAAATCCAGCGGCGCCTACAATGAGCAGTTCTTC,CASKSSGAYNEQFF
TRBV24-1,.,.,TRBJ2-5,TGTGCCACCAGTGATTTACCAAAAACAGGTCAAGAGACCCAGTACTTC,CATSDLPKTGQETQYF
TRBV7-6,.,.,TRBJ1-3,TGTGCCAGCAGCTCCTTTGACAGGCGCCTCGAATACTCTGGAAACACCATATATTTT,CASSSFDRRLEYSGNTIYF
TRBV7-6,TRBD1,.,TRBJ2-1,TGTGCCAGCAGCCTGCAGGGGGCCGTGACACCCCATGAGCAGTTCTTC,CASSLQGAVTPHEQFF
TRBV4-2,TRBD1,few,TRBJ1-1,TGTGCCAGCAGCCAAGAGGGGTCGGCAGGGGGTTACACTGAAGCTTTCTTT,CASSQEGSAGGYTEAFF
TRBV25-1,.,once,TRBJ2-3,TGTGCCAGCAGTCCTTTTCGGGGCCGACAGGATAGCACAGACACGCAGTATTTT,CASSPFRGRQDSTDTQYF
TRBV2,.,.,TRBJ2-5,TGTGCCAGCAGTGGGAGTATGAGGGGAGAGACCCAGTACTTC,CASSGSMRGETQYF
TRBV11-2,.,.,TRBJ2-5,TGTGCCAGCAGCTCAGTGGGACTGCCGGCGGGGGAGACCCAGTACTTC,CASSSVGLPAGETQYF
TRBV7-6,TRBD1,many,TRBJ2-3,TGTGCCAGCAGCTACATCTTGGGACAGGGTTTAGATACGCAGTATTTT,CASSYILGQGLDTQYF
TRBV7-2,.,many,TRBJ1-5,TGTGCCAGCAGCTTAGGGGGACTGGGGGCGGATCAGCCCCAGCATTTT,CASSLGGLGADQPQHF
TRBV20-1,.,.,TRBJ1-2,TGCAGTGCCCCTTTGGGGGCAGCTTGTACCTTC,CSAPLGAACTF
TRBV7-6,.,few,TRBJ1-5,TGTGCCAGCAGCTTAGGAGGGCCAGGTCAGCCCCAGCATTTT,CASSLGGPGQPQHF
TRBV5-5,.,few,TRBJ2-2,TGTGCCAGCAGCTTGGGTCCTCTGTCGGGGATAGGCACCGGGGAGCTGTTTTTT,CASSLGPLSGIGTGELFF
TRBV19,.,.,TRBJ2-2,TGTGCCAGTAGTATAATTCTTGCGAGACTTAACACCGGGGAGCTGTTTTTT,CASSIILARLNTGELFF
TRBV28,TRBD1,.,TRBJ2-1,TGTGCCAGCAGGTCCGGGACAGGGATTTACAATGAGCAGTTCTTC,CASRSGTGIYNEQFF
TRBV6-6,.,many,TRBJ2-1,TGTGCCAGCAGTTACTCGGGGGACTCCGGGACGAGGACCGATGAGCAGTTCTTC,CASSYSGDSGTRTDEQFF